The clone carrying this T cell receptor (beta chain) was picked up a small number of times. Its antigen is unknown. This entry comes from a study of early T cells in non-severe SARS-CoV-2 infection. Study-level background: Sequencing of bulk RNA from unsorted whole blood was done, without chain pairing. The study's findings and limits: Clonotype matching in VDJdb favored anti-spike CD8 responses and did not capture private and CD4 specificities.

The CDR3 sequence is 14 residues long. V lost 5 bases and J lost 1, with 11 bases in between. Germline V gene lookup returns CDR1 MNHEY and CDR2 SMNVEV (reference sequence). The protocol attached unique molecular identifiers to individual cDNA molecules. TCRdb analysed the 5' RACE reads with MiXCR anew, one entry per CDR3 protein. The sample lists about 77,000 distinct CDR3 sequences; around 5% were seen once. The TCR was taken from an adult who was a healthcare worker with PCR-confirmed SARS-CoV-2 infection or an uninfected control (not recorded which). The V gene is TRBV27, the J gene TRBJ1-1; possibly TRBD1 for D (5 bases). The sequenced sample was whole blood, obtained at baseline. The CDR3 protein is CASSLGRTNTEAFF. The CDR3 DNA follows: TGTGCCAGCAGTCTGGGACGGACGAACACTGAAGCTTTCTTT.